These 3 T cell receptor beta chains were all obtained from the same sample, sequenced in a study of T-cell memory formation after mild COVID-19. TCRdb independently ran MiXCR on the 5' RACE reads; one entry per CDR3 protein. The table lists 280,000 or so distinct CDR3 sequences, over 15% of them singletons. The sequenced sample consisted of PBMCs or a T cell subset sorted from them (not recorded which). These receptor sequences come from a man younger than 35 who had mild COVID-19 (a few samples of this study predate the infection). Cell type and time point are not known.

This clonotype was seen ten or more times. V usage is TRBV23-1 and J usage is TRBJ2-3; the match to TRBD1 covers 9 bases. TRBV23-1 is given ORF status, its function remaining uncertain. This CDR3 has 18 amino acids. V lost 0 bases, J lost 0 bases, and 7 bases stayed unmatched. Here the CDR3 DNA reads TGCGCCAGCAGTCAATCGGGGGACAGGGTGGGTAGCACAGATACGCAGTATTTT. Its protein is CASSQSGDRVGSTDTQYF.

The sample holds a few counts of this clonotype. This CDR3 reads CASSLQGGIDEQYF. The CDR3 DNA follows: TGTGCCAGCAGCCTACAGGGGGGTATCGACGAGCAGTACTTC. The rearrangement joins TRBV12-3 or TRBV12-4 to TRBJ2-7; 8 bases map to TRBD1. The CDR3 runs to 14 residues. The ends lost 6 bases at V and 5 bases at J; junction bases unmatched: 9.

Only a few counts were recorded for this clonotype. CDR3 sequence reads: CAIMDRLGETQYF. DNA for the CDR3: TGTGCCATCATGGACCGGCTCGGAGAGACCCAGTACTTC. V usage is TRBV6-1 and J usage is TRBJ2-5; unclear D gene. Trimming took 10 bases from V and 4 from J, leaving 16 bases between them. CDR1 is MNHNS, CDR2 SASEGT, per germline. The CDR3 spans 13 residues.